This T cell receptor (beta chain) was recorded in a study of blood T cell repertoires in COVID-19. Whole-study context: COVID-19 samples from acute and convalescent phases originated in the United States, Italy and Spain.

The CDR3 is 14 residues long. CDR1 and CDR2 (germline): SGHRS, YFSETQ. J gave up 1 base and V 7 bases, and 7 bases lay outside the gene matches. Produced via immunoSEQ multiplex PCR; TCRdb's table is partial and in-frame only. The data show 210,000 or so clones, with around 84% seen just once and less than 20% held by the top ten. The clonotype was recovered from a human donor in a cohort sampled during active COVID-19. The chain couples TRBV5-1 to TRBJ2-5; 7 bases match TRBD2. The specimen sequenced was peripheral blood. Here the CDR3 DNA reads TGCGCCAGCGGGGGGGTTTCTGGCCAAGAGACCCAGTACTTC. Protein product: CASGGVSGQETQYF.